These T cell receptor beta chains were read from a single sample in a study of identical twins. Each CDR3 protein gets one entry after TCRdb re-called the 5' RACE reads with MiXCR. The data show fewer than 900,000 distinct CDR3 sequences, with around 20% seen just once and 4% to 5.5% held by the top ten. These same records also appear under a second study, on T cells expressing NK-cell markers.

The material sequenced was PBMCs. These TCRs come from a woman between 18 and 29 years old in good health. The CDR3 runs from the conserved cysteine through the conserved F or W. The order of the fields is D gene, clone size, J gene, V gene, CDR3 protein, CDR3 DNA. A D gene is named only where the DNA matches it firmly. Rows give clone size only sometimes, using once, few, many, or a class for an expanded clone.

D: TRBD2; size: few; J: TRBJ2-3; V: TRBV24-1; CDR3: CATSDASGADTQYF; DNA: TGTGCCACCAGTGATGCTAGCGGCGCAGATACGCAGTATTTT
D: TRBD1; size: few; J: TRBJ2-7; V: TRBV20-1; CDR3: CSASMGDRVSYEQYF; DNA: TGCAGTGCTAGTATGGGGGACAGGGTCTCCTACGAGCAGTACTTC
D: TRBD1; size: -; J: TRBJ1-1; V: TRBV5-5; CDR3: CASSPTGATPTEAFF; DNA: TGTGCCAGCAGCCCGACAGGGGCAACTCCCACTGAAGCTTTCTTT
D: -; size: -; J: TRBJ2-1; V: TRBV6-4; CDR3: CAREASEQVHNEQFF; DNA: TGTGCCCGCGAGGCATCCGAGCAGGTCCACAATGAGCAGTTCTTC
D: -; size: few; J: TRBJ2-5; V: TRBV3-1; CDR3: CASNSGYRGETQYF; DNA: TGTGCCAGCAATAGCGGATACAGGGGAGAGACCCAGTACTTC
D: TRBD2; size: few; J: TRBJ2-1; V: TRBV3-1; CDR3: CASSQFRASGSHEQFF; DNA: TGTGCCAGCAGCCAGTTCAGGGCTAGCGGGAGTCATGAGCAGTTCTTC
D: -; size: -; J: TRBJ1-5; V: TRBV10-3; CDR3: CAISQDNWVQPQHF; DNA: TGTGCCATCAGCCAGGATAACTGGGTCCAGCCCCAGCATTTT
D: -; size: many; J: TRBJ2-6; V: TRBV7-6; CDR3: CASRAQEVGANVLTF; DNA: TGTGCCAGCAGGGCCCAAGAGGTTGGGGCCAACGTCCTGACTTTC
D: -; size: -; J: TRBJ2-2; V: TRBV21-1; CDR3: CASSKAGSTDLTNTGELFF; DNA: TGTGCCAGCAGCAAAGCCGGGAGTACAGACCTTACGAACACCGGGGAGCTGTTTTTT
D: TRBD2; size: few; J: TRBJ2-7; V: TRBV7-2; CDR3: CASSLSGRTYEQYF; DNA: TGTGCCAGCAGCTTAAGCGGGAGAACCTACGAGCAGTACTTC
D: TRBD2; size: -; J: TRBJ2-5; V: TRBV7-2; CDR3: CASSLARYSGETQYF; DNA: TGTGCCAGCAGCTTAGCGCGGTATAGCGGGGAGACCCAGTACTTC
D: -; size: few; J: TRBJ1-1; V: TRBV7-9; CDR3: CASSSTGRGEAFF; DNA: TGTGCCAGCAGCTCAACAGGGCGGGGTGAAGCTTTCTTT
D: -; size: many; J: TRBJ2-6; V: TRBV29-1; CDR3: CSVFGFSANVLTF; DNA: TGCAGCGTTTTCGGGTTTTCGGCCAACGTCCTGACTTTC
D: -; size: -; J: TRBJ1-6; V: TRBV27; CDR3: CASSFGQSNSPLHF; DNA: TGTGCCAGCAGTTTCGGACAGAGTAACTCACCCCTCCACTTT
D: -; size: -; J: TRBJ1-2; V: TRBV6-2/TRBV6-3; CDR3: CASSYSGRDYGYTF; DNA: TGTGCCAGCAGTTACTCGGGCAGAGACTATGGCTACACCTTC
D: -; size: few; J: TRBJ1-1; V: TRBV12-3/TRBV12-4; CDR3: CASSLGDIGAFF; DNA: TGTGCCAGCAGTTTGGGGGATATCGGAGCTTTCTTT
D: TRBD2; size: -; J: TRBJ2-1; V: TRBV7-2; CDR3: CASRGEGVAGSEQFF; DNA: TGTGCCAGCAGGGGGGAAGGAGTAGCGGGAAGTGAGCAGTTCTTC
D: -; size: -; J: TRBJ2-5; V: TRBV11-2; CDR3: CASSPQRPRGETQYF; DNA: TGTGCCAGCAGCCCGCAGCGGCCTAGGGGAGAGACCCAGTACTTC
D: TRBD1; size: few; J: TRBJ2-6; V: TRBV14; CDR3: CASTPGQARRGANVLTF; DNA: TGTGCCAGCACCCCGGGACAGGCCCGGAGGGGGGCCAACGTCCTGACTTTC
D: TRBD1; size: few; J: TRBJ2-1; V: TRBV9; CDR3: CASSLRQGRYNEQFF; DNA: TGTGCCAGCAGCCTTCGACAGGGGAGATACAATGAGCAGTTCTTC
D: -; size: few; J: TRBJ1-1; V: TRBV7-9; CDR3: CASSFHGTEAFF; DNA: TGTGCCAGCAGCTTTCATGGCACTGAAGCTTTCTTT
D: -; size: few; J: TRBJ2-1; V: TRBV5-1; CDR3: CASSLTSGGTRQFF; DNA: TGCGCCAGCAGCTTGACGTCTGGCGGTACAAGGCAGTTCTTC
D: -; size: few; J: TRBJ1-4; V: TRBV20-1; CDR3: CSARHSSTNEKLFF; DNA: TGCAGTGCTCGCCACAGTTCAACTAATGAAAAACTGTTTTTT
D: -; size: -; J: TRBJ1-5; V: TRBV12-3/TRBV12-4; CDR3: CASSSDRKNQPQHF; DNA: TGTGCCAGCAGCTCTGACAGGAAAAATCAGCCCCAGCATTTT
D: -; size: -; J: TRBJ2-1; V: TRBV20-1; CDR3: CSASSFSGSSYNEQFF; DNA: TGCAGTGCTAGTAGTTTTAGCGGAAGCTCCTACAATGAGCAGTTCTTC
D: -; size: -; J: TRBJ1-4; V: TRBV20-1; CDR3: CSAKLNEKLFF; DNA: TGCAGTGCAAAGCTAAATGAAAAACTGTTTTTT
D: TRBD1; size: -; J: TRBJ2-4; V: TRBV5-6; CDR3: CASSTGQENIQYF; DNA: TGTGCCAGCAGCACCGGACAGGAAAACATTCAGTACTTC
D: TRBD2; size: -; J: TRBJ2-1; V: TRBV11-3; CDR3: CASSVRLAGVRNEQFF; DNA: TGTGCCAGCAGCGTGAGACTAGCGGGGGTTAGGAATGAGCAGTTCTTC
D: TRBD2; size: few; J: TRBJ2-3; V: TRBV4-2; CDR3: CASSQAGGLADKTQYF; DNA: TGTGCCAGCAGCCAAGCGGGCGGACTAGCGGACAAGACGCAGTATTTT
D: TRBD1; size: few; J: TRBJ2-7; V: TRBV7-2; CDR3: CASSLAAGTGGWEQYF; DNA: TGTGCCAGCAGCTTAGCAGCCGGGACAGGGGGTTGGGAGCAGTACTTC
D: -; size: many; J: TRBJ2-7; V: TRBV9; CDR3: CASSVVGGSYEQYF; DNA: TGTGCCAGCAGCGTAGTTGGAGGGAGCTACGAGCAGTACTTC
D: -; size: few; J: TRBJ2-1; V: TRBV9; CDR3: CASSVDSGSYNEQFF; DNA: TGTGCCAGCAGCGTGGATAGCGGCTCCTACAATGAGCAGTTCTTC
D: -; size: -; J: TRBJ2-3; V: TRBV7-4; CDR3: CASSTEVGQYTDTQYF; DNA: TGTGCCAGCAGCACAGAGGTGGGACAATACACAGATACGCAGTATTTT
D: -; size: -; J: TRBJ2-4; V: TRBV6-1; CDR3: CASSKTAVAKNIQYF; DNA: TGTGCCAGCAGTAAAACGGCGGTAGCCAAAAACATTCAGTACTTC
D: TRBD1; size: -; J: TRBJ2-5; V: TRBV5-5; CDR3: CAISLGQGVETQYF; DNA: TGTGCCATCAGCCTTGGACAGGGGGTCGAGACCCAGTACTTC
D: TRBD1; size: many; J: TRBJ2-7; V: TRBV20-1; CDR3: CSAEPGTGSYEQYF; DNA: TGCAGTGCTGAACCCGGGACAGGGTCTTACGAGCAGTACTTC
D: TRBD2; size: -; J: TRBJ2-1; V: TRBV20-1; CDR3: CSARTLAGVYNEQFF; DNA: TGCAGTGCTAGAACACTAGCGGGAGTCTACAATGAGCAGTTCTTC
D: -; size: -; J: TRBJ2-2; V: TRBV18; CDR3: CASSQDDGELFF; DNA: TGTGCCAGCTCACAGGATGACGGGGAGCTGTTTTTT
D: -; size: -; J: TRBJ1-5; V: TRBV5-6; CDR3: CASSLGVGVQPQHF; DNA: TGTGCCAGCAGCTTGGGGGTCGGGGTTCAGCCCCAGCATTTT
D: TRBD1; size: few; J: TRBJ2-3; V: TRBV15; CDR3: CATSPDHRGFPRDTQYF; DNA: TGTGCCACCAGCCCCGATCACAGGGGGTTTCCGAGAGATACGCAGTATTTT
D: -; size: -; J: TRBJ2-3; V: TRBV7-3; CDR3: CASSPGAVRDTQYF; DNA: TGTGCCAGCAGCCCCGGGGCCGTTCGGGATACGCAGTATTTT
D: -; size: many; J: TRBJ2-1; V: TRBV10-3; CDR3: CAISESGYEQFF; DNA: TGTGCCATCAGTGAGTCGGGCTACGAGCAGTTCTTC
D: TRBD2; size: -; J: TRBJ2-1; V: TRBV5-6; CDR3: CASSFSSGSEQFF; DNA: TGTGCCAGCAGCTTTTCGAGCGGGAGCGAGCAGTTCTTC
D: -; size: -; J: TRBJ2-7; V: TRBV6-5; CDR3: CASSYSGTPAYEQYF; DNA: TGTGCCAGCAGTTACTCGGGAACACCCGCCTACGAGCAGTACTTC
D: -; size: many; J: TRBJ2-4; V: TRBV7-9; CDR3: CASSTVLRSSGDIQYF; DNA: TGTGCCAGCAGCACCGTTCTTCGGAGTTCTGGAGACATTCAGTACTTC